One T cell receptor (beta chain) is described in this entry. Some clones are missing from TCRdb's copy, which holds only in-frame ones; the method was immunoSEQ multiplex PCR. The sample yields about 300,000 clones, roughly 90% seen once. The CDR3 sequence is 14 residues long. Per the germline V gene, CDR1 is ENHRY and CDR2 is SYGVKD. V was cut by 6 bases and J by 5 bases, with 16 bases left in between. The data are from a study of blood T cell repertoires in COVID-19. Study overall: T cells, B-cell-depleted T cells, or PBMCs provided the cDNA or gDNA that served as material.

Sequenced sample: PBMCs or T cells enriched from blood (not recorded which). V is TRBV10-3 and J is TRBJ2-5, with D tentatively TRBD2 (6 bases). This receptor was obtained from a man between 60 and 75 years old who had recovered from COVID-19. The CDR3 nucleotides are TGTGCCATCAGAGGCGAGGGAGGACTGGAGACCCAGTACTTC. It encodes CAIRGEGGLETQYF.